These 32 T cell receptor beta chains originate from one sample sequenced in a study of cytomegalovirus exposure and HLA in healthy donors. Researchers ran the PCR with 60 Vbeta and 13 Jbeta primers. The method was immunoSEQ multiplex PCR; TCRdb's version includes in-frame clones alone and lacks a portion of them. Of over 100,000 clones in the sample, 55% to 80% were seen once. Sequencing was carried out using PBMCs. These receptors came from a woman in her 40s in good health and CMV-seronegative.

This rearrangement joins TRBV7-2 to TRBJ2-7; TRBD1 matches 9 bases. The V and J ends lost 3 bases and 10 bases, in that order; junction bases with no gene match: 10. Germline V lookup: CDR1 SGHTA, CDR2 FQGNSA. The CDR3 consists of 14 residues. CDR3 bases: TGTGCCAGCAGCTTGGACAGGGGAAGAGGGGCCCAGTACTTC. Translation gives CASSLDRGRGAQYF.

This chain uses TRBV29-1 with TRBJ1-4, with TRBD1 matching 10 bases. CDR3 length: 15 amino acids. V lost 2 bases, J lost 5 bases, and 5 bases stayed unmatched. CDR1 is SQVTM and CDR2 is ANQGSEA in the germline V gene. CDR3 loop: CSVETPGQGNEKLFF. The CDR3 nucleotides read TGCAGCGTTGAAACCCCGGGACAGGGGAATGAAAAACTGTTTTTT.

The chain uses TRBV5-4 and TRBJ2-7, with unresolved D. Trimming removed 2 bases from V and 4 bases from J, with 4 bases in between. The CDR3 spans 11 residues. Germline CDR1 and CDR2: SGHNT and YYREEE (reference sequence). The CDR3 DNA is TGTGCCAGCAGCTTCGGGTACGAGCAGTACTTC. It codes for CASSFGYEQYF.

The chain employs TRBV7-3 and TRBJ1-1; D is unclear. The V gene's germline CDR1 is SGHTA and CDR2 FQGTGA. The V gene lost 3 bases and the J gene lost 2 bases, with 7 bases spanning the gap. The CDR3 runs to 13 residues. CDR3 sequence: CASSFTENTEAFF. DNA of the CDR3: TGTGCCAGCAGCTTTACAGAAAACACTGAAGCTTTCTTT.

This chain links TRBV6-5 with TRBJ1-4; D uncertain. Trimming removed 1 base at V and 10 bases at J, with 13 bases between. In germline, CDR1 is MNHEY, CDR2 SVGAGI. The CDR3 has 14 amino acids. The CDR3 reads CASSYYQEGGKLFF. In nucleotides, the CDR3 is TGTGCCAGCAGTTACTATCAAGAGGGAGGAAAACTGTTTTTT.

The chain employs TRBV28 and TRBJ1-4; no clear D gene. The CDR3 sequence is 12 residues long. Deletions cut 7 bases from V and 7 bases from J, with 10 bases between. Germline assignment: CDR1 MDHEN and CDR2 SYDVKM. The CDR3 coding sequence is TGTGCCAGCATCGCGAGCGGTGAAAAACTGTTTTTT. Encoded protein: CASIASGEKLFF.

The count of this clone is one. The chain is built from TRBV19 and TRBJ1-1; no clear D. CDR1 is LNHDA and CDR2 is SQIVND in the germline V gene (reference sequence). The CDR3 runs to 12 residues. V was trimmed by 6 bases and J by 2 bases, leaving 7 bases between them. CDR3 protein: CASRGGNTEAFF. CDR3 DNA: TGTGCCAGTAGAGGCGGCAACACTGAAGCTTTCTTT.

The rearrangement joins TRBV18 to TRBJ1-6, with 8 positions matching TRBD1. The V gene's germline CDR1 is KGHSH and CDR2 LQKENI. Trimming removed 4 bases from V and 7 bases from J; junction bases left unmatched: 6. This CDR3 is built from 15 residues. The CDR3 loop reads CASSLGQGPNSPLHF. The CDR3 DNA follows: TGTGCCAGCTCACTCGGACAGGGTCCGAATTCACCCCTCCACTTT.

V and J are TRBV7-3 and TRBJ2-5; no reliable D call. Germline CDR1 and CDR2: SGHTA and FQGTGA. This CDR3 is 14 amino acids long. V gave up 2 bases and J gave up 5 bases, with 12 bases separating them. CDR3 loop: CASSLYGSQETQYF. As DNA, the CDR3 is TGTGCCAGCAGCTTATATGGCTCCCAGGAGACCCAGTACTTC. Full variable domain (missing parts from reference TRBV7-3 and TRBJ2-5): GAGVSQTPSNKVTEKGKYVELRCDPISGHTALYWYRQSLGQGPEFLIYFQGTGAADDSGLPNDRFFAVRPEGSVSTLKIQRTERGDSAVYLCASSLYGSQETQYFGPGTRLLVL.

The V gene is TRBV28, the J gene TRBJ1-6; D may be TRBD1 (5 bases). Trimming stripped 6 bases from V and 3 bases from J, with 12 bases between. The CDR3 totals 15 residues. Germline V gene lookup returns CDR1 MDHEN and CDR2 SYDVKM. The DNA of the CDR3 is TGTGCCAGCAGCCGGGGACTCCTCTATAATTCACCCCTCCACTTT. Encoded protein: CASSRGLLYNSPLHF.

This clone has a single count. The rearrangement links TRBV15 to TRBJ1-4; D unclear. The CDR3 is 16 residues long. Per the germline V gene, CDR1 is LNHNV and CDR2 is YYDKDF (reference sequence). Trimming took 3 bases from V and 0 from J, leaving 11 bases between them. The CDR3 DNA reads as TGTGCCACCAGCAGGGAGGGAGTTGCAACTAATGAAAAACTGTTTTTT. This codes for CATSREGVATNEKLFF.

CDR3 sequence: CASSQLETQYF. In nucleotides, the CDR3 is TGTGCCAGCAGCCAACTAGAGACCCAGTACTTC. The chain links TRBV11-2 to TRBJ2-5; D is uncertain. V was trimmed by 5 bases and J by 4 bases, leaving 5 bases between them. The CDR3 extends over 11 amino acids. The germline V gene has CDR1 SGHAT and CDR2 FQNNGV. The full variable domain, in which reference TRBV11-2 and TRBJ2-5 provide the parts outside the CDR3, is EAGVAQSPRYKIIEKRQSVAFWCNPISGHATLYWYQQILGQGPKLLIQFQNNGVVDDSQLPKDRFSAERLKGVDSTLKIQPAKLEDSAVYLCASSQLETQYFGPGTRLLVL.

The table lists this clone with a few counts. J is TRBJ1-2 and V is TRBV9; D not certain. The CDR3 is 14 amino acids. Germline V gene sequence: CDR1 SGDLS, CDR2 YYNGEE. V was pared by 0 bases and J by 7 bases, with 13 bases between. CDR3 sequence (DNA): TGTGCCAGCAGCGTAGCGAGGACGGACTTTGGCTACACCTTC. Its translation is CASSVARTDFGYTF.

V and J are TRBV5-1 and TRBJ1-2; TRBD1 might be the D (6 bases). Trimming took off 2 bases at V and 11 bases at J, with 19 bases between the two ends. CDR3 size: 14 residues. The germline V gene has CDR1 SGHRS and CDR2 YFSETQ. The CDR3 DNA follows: TGCGCCAGCAGCTTTTACGCGTCAGAGGGGGGGTACACCTTC. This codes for CASSFYASEGGYTF.

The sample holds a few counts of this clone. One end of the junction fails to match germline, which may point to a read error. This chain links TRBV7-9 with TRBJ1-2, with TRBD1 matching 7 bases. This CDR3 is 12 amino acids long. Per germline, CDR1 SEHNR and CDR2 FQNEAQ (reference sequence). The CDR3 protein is CSSSRDSYGYTF. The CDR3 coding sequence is TGTTCCAGCAGTCGGGACAGTTATGGCTACACCTTC. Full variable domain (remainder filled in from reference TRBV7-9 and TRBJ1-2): DTGVSQNPRHKITKRGQNVTFRCDPISEHNRLYWYRQTLGQGPEFLTYFQNEAQLEKSRLLSDRFSAERPKGSFSTLEIQRTEQGDSAMYLCSSSRDSYGYTFGSGTRLTVV.

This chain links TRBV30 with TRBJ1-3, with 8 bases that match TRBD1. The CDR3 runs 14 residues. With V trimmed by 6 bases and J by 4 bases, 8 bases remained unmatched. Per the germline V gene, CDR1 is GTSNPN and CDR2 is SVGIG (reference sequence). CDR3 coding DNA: TGTGCCTGCCGAGGACAGGGCGAAGGAAACACCATATATTTT. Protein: CACRGQGEGNTIYF.

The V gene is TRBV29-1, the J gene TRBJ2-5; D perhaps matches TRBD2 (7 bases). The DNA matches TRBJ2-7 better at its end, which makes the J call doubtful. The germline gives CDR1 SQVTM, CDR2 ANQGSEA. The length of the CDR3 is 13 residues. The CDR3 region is CSVGQGRAYEQYF. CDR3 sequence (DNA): TGCAGCGTTGGGCAGGGGAGGGCCTACGAGCAGTACTTC.

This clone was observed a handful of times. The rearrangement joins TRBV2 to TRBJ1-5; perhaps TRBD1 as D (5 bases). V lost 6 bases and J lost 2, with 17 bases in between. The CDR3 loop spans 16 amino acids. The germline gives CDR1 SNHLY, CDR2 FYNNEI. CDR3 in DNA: TGTGCCAGCAGCCCCCCGGGGGGTATAGGCAATCAGCCCCAGCATTTT. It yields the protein CASSPPGGIGNQPQHF.

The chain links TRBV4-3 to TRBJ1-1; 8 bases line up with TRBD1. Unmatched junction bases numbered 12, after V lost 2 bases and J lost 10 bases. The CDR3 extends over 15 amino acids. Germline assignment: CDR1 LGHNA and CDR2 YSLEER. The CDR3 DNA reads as TGCGCCAGCAGCCAAAGGACAGGGCGCCGGGTAGGAGCTTTCTTT. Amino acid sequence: CASSQRTGRRVGAFF.

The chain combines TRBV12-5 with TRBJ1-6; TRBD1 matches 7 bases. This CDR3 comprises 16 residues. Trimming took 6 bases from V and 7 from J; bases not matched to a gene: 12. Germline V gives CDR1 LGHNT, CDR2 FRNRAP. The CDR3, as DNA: TGTGCTAGTGGATCCTCGCAGGGGGAAGGAAATTCACCCCTCCACTTT. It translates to CASGSSQGEGNSPLHF.

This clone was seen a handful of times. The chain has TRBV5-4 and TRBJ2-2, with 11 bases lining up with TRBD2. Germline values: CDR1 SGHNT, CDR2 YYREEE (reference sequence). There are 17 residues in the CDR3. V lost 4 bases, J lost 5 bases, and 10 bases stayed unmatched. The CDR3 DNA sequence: TGTGCCAGCAGCCGTTTACTTCTAGCGGGGGGAACCGGGGAGCTGTTTTTT. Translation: CASSRLLLAGGTGELFF. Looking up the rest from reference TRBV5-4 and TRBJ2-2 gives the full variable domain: ETGVTQSPTHLIKTRGQQVTLRCSSQSGHNTVSWYQQALGQGPQFIFQYYREEENGRGNFPPRFSGLQFPNYSSELNVNALELDDSALYLCASSRLLLAGGTGELFFGEGSRLTVL.

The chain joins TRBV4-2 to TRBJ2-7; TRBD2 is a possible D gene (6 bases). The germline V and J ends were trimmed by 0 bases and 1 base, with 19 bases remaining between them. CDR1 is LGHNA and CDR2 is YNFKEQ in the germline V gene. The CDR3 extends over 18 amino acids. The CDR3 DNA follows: TGTGCCAGCAGCCAAGAACTTTCCAGGCCCGGGGGATCCTACGAGCAGTACTTC. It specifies CASSQELSRPGGSYEQYF.

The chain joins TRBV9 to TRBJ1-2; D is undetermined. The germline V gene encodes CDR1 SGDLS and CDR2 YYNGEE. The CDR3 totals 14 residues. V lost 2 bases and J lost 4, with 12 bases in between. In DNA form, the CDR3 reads TGTGCCAGCAGCGTTATAGAGGGTCCCTATGGCTACACCTTC. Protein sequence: CASSVIEGPYGYTF.

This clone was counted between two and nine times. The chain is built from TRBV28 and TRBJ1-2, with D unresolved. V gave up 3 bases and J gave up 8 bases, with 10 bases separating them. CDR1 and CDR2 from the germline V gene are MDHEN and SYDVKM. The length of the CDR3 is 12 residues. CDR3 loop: CASSFKGRGYTF. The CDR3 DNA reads TGTGCCAGCAGTTTCAAAGGCAGGGGCTACACCTTC.

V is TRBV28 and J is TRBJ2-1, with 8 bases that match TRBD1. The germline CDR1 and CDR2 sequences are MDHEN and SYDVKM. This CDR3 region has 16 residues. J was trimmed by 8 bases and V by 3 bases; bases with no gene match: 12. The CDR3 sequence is CASSFPLDQGAYEQFF. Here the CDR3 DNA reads TGTGCCAGCAGTTTCCCTTTAGACCAGGGGGCCTATGAGCAGTTCTTC.

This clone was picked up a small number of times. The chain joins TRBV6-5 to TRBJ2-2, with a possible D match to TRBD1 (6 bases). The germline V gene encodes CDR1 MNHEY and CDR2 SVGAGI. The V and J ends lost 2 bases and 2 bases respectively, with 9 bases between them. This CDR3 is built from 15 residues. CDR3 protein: CASSYRTVNTGELFF. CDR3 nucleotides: TGTGCCAGCAGTTACCGGACAGTTAACACCGGGGAGCTGTTTTTT.

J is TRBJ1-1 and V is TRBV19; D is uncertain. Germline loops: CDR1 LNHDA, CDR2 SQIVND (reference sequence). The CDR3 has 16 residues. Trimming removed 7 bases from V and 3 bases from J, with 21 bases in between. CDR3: CASTRETGPIHTEAFF. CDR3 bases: TGTGCCAGTACAAGGGAGACCGGGCCAATACACACTGAAGCTTTCTTT.

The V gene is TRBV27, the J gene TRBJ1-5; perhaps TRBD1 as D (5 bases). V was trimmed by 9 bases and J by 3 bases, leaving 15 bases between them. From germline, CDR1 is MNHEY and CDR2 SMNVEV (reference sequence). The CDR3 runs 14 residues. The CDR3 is CASSTGDSNQPQHF. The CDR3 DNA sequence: TGTGCCAGTTCTACGGGGGACTCCAATCAGCCCCAGCATTTT.

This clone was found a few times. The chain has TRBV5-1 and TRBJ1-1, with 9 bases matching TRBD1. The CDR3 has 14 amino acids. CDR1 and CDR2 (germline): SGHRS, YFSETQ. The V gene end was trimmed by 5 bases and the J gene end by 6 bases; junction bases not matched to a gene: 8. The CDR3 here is CASRNGQGMPEAFF. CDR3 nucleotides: TGCGCCAGCAGGAACGGACAGGGGATGCCTGAAGCTTTCTTT.

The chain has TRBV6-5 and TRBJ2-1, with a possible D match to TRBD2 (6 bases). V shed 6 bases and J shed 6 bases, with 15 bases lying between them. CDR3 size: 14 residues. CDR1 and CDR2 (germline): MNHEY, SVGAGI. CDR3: CASSLLAASNEQFF. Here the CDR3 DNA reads TGTGCCAGCAGCCTACTAGCCGCGAGCAATGAGCAGTTCTTC.

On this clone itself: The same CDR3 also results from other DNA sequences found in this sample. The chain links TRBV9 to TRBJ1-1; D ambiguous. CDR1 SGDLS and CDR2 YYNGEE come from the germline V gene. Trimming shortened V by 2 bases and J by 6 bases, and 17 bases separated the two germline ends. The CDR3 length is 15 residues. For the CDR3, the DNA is TGTGCCAGCAGCGTGGCTGAGGCCTCCCCCCCTGAAGCTTTCTTT. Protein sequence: CASSVAEASPPEAFF.

The CDR3 is CASSGGAYGYTF. The CDR3 nucleotides read TGTGCCAGCAGTGGCGGGGCCTATGGCTACACCTTC. J is TRBJ1-2 and V is TRBV27, with a weak D call TRBD1 (5 bases). V lost 5 bases, J lost 4 bases, and 8 bases lay in between. The CDR3 runs to 12 residues. From germline, CDR1 is MNHEY and CDR2 SMNVEV (reference sequence).